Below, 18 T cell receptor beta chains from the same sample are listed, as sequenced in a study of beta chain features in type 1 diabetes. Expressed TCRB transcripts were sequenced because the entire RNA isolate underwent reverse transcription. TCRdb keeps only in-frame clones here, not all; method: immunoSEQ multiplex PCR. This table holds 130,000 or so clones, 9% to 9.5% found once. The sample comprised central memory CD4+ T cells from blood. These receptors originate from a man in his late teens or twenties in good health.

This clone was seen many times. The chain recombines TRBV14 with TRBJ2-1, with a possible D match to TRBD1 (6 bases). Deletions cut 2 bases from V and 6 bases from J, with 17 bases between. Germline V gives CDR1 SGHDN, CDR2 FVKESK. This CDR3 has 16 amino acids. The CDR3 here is CASSQMAGAHTNEQFF. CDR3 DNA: TGTGCCAGCAGCCAAATGGCAGGGGCTCACACCAATGAGCAGTTCTTC.

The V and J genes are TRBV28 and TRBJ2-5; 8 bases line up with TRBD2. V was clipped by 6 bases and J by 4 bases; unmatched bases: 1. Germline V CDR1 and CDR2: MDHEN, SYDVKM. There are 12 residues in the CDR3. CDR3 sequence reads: CASRSGGETQYF. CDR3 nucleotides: TGTGCCAGCAGAAGCGGGGGAGAGACCCAGTACTTC. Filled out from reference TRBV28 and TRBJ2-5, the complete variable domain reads DVKVTQSSRYLVKRTGEKVFLECVQDMDHENMFWYRQDPGLGLRLIYFSYDVKMKEKGDIPEGYSVSREKKERFSLILESASTNQTSMYLCASRSGGETQYFGPGTRLLVL.

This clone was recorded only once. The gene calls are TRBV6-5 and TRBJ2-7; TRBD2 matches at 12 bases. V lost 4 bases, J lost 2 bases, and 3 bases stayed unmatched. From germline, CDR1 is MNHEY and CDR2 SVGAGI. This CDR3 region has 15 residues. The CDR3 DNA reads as TGTGCCAGCAGTTCCGCTAGCGGGGGGGCCTACGAGCAGTACTTC. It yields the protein CASSSASGGAYEQYF.

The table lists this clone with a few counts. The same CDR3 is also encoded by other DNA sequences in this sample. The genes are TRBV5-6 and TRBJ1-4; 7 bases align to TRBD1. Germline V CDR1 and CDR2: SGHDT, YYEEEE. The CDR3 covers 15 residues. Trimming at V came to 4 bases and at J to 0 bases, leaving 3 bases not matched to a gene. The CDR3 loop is CASSETGATNEKLFF. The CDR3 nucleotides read TGTGCCAGCAGCGAAACAGGGGCAACTAATGAAAAACTGTTTTTT.

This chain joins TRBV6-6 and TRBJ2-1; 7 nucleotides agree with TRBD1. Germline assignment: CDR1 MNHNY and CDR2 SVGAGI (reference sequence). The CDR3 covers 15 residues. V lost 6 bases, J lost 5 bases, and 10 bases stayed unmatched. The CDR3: CASSPDRETHNEQFF. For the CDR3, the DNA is TGTGCCAGCAGCCCCGACAGGGAGACGCACAATGAGCAGTTCTTC.

DNA for the CDR3: TGTGCCAGCAGCCCTCGGGGGACTAGCGGGGGGGATACGCAGTATTTT. Its translation: CASSPRGTSGGDTQYF. V gene TRBV7-3 combines with J gene TRBJ2-3; 15 nucleotides agree with TRBD2. Germline V CDR1 and CDR2: SGHTA, FQGTGA. With V trimmed by 5 bases and J by 6 bases, 6 bases remained unmatched. This CDR3 spans 16 amino acids.

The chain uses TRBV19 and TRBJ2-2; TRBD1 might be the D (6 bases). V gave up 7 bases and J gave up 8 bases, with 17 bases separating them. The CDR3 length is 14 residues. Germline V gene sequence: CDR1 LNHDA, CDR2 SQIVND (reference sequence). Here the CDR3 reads CASIQGLDGGELFF. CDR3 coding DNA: TGTGCCAGTATTCAGGGGCTCGATGGGGGGGAGCTGTTTTTT.

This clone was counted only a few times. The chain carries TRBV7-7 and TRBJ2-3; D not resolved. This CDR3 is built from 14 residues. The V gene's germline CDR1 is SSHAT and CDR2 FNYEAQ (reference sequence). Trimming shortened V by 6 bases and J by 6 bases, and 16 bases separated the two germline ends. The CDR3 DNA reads TGTGCCAGCAGTCTCGGGTCCCTCTCCGATACGCAGTATTTT. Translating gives CASSLGSLSDTQYF.

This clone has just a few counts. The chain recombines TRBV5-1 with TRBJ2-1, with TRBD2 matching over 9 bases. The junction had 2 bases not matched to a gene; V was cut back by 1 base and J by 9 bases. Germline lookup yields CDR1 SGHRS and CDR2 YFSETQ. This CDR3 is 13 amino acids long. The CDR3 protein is CASSLPLAGEQFF. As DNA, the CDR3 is TGCGCCAGCAGCTTGCCACTAGCGGGTGAGCAGTTCTTC.

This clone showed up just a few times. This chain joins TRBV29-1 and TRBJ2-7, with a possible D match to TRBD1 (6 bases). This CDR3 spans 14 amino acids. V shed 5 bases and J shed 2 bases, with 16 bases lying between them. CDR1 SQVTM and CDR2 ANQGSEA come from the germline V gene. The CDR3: CSVTWDKSTYEQYF. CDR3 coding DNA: TGCAGCGTTACTTGGGACAAATCCACCTACGAGCAGTACTTC.

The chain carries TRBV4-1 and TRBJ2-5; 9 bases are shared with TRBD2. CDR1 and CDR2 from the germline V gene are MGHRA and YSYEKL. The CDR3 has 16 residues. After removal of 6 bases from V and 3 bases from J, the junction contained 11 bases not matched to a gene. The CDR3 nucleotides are TGCGCCAGCAGTCAGGAGGGACTAGCTTTTAAAGAGACCCAGTACTTC. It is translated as CASSQEGLAFKETQYF.

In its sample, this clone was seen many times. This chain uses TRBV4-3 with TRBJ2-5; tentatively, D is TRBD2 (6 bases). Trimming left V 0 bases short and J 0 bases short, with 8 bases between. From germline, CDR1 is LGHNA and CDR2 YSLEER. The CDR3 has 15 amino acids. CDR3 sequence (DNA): TGCGCCAGCAGCCAAGATCGGAGGGACCAAGAGACCCAGTACTTC. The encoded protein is CASSQDRRDQETQYF.

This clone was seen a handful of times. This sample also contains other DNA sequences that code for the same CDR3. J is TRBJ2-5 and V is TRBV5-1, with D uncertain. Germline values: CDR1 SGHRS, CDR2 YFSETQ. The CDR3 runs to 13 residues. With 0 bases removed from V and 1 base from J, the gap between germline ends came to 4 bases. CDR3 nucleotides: TGCGCCAGCAGCTTGGTAGTCCAAGAGACCCAGTACTTC. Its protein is CASSLVVQETQYF.

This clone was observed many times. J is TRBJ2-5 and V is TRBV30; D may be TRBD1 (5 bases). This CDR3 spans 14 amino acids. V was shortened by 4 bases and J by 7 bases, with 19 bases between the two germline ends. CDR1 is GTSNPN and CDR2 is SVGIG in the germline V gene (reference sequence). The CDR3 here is CAWNMPDQGRTQYF. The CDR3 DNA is TGTGCCTGGAACATGCCGGACCAGGGTAGGACCCAGTACTTC.

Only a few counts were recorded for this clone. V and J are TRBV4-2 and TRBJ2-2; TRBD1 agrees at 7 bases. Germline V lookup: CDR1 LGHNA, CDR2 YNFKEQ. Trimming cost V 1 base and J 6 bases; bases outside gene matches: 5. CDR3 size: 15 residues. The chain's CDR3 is CASSQAGQAAGELFF. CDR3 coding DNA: TGTGCCAGCAGCCAAGCCGGACAGGCGGCCGGGGAGCTGTTTTTT.

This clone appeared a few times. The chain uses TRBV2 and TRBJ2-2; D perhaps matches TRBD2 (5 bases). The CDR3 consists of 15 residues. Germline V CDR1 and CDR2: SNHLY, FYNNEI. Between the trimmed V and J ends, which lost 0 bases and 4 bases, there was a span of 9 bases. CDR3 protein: CASSEARGFTGELFF. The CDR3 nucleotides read TGTGCCAGCAGTGAAGCTCGGGGTTTCACCGGGGAGCTGTTTTTT.

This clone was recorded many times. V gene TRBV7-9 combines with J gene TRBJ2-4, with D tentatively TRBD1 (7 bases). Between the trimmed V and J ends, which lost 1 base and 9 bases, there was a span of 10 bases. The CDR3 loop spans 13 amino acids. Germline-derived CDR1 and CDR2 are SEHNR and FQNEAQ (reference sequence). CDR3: CASSLDQGGIQYF. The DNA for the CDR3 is TGTGCCAGCAGCTTAGACCAGGGGGGCATTCAGTACTTC.

The CDR3 is CASSQGQGVGETQYF. DNA for the CDR3: TGTGCCAGCAGTCAGGGACAGGGGGTAGGGGAGACCCAGTACTTC. The chain is built from TRBV6-5 and TRBJ2-5, with TRBD1 matching 11 bases. The V and J ends lost 5 bases and 5 bases, in that order; junction bases with no gene match: 7. CDR1 MNHEY and CDR2 SVGAGI come from the germline V gene. There are 15 residues in the CDR3.